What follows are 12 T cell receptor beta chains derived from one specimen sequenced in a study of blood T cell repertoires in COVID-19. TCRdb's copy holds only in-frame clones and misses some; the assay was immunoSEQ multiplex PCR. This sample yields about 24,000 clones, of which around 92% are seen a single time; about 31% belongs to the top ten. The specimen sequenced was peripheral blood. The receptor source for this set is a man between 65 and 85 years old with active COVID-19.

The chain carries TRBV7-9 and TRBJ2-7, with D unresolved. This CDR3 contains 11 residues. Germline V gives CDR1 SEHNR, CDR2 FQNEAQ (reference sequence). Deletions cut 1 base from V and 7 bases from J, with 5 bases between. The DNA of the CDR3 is TGTGCCAGCAGCTTAGGACAAGAGCAGTACTTC. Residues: CASSLGQEQYF.

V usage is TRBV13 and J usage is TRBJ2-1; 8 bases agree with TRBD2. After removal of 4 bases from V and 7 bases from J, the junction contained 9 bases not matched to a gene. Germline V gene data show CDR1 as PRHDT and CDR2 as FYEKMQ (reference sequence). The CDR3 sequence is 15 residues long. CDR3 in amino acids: CASSSRGAGGNEQFF. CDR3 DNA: TGTGCCAGCAGCTCCCGAGGGGCGGGAGGTAATGAGCAGTTCTTC.

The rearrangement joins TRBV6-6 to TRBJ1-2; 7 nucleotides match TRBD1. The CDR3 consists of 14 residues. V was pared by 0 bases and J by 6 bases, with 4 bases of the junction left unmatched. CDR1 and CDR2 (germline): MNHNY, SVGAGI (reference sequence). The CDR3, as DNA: TGTGCCAGCAGTTACTCAGGACAGGTAGATGGCTACACCTTC. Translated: CASSYSGQVDGYTF.

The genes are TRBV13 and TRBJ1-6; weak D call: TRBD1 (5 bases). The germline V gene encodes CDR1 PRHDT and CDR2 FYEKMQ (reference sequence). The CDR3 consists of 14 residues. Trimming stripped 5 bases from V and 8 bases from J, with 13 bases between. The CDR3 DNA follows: TGTGCCAGCAGCCAGGGACCGGGGGATTCACCCCTCCACTTT. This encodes CASSQGPGDSPLHF.

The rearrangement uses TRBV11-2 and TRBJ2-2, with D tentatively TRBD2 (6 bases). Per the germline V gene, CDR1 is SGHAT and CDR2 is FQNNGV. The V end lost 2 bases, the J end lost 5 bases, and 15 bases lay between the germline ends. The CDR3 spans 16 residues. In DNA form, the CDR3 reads TGTGCCAGCAGCTTAAGCCCGGGGGACGGGACCGGGGAGCTGTTTTTT. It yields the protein CASSLSPGDGTGELFF.

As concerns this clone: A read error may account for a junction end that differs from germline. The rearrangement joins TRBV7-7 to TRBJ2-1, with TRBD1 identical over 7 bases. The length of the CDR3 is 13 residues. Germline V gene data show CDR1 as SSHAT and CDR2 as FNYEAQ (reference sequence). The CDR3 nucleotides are TGTGCTAGCAGCTCGACAGGGTGGGGTGAGCAGTTCTTC. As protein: CASSSTGWGEQFF.

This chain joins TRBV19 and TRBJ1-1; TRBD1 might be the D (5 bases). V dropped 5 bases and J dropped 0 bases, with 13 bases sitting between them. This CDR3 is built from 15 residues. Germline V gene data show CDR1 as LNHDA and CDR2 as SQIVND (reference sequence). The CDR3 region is CASSPGLGVNTEAFF. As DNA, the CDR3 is TGTGCCAGTAGTCCAGGGTTGGGTGTGAACACTGAAGCTTTCTTT.

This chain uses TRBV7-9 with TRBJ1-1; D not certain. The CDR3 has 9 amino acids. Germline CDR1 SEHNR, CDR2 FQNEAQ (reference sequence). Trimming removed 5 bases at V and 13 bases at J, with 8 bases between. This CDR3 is CASSTPGFF. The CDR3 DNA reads TGTGCCAGCAGCACCCCCGGTTTCTTT.

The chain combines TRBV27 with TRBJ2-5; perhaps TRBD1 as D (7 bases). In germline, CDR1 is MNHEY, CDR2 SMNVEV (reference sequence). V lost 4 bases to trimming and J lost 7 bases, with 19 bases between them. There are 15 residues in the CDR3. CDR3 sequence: CASSYETGRIVTQYF. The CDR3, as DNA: TGTGCCAGCAGTTACGAGACAGGGAGGATTGTGACCCAGTACTTC.

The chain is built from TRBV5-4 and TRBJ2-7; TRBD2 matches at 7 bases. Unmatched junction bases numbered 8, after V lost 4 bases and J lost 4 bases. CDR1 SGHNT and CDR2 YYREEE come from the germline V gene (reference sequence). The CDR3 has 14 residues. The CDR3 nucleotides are TGTGCCAGCAGCGGCGGGGGTGCTTCATACGAGCAGTACTTC. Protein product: CASSGGGASYEQYF.

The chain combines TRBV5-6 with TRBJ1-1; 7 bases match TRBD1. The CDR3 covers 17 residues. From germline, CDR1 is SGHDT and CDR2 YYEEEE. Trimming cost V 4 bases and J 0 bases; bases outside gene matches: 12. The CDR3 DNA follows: TGTGCCAGCAGCAGGAGGGCACTCAGGGGGATGAACACTGAAGCTTTCTTT. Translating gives CASSRRALRGMNTEAFF. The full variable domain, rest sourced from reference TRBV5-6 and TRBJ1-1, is DAGVTQSPTHLIKTRGQQVTLRCSPKSGHDTVSWYQQALGQGPQFIFQYYEEEERQRGNFPDRFSGHQFPNYSSELNVNALLLGDSALYLCASSRRALRGMNTEAFFGQGTRLTVV.

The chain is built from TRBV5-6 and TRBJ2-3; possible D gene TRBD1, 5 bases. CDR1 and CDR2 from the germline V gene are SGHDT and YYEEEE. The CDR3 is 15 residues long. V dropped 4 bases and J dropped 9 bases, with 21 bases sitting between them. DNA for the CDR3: TGTGCCAGCAGCGGCACCTGGCAGGGCGTCAGGACGCAGTATTTT. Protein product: CASSGTWQGVRTQYF. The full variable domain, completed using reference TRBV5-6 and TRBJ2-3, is DAGVTQSPTHLIKTRGQQVTLRCSPKSGHDTVSWYQQALGQGPQFIFQYYEEEERQRGNFPDRFSGHQFPNYSSELNVNALLLGDSALYLCASSGTWQGVRTQYFGPGTRLTVL.